This T cell receptor (beta chain) was captured in a study of Ad26.COV2.S vaccination and SARS-CoV-2 variants. The CDR3 loop spans 12 amino acids. CDR1 and CDR2 (germline): MGHDK, SYGVNS. V lost 6 bases to trimming and J lost 4 bases; unmatched junction nucleotides: 2. TCRdb's copy holds only in-frame clones and misses some; the assay was immunoSEQ multiplex PCR. The sample lists approximately 350,000 clones, 80% to 90% seen once, with almost 7.5% in the top ten. Indicated treatment: approximately 18 received Ad26.COV2.S at low or high dose, single or two shots; 5 received placebo; per-sample allocation not given. Collection of the samples took place on day 63 after the first injection of vaccine or placebo.

The input for sequencing was peripheral blood, taken in a trial of Ad26.COV2.S vaccine versus placebo. The chain joins TRBV25-1 to TRBJ1-1; 7 bases match TRBD1. This receptor was identified in a person between 18 and 60 years old who received the Ad26.COV2.S COVID-19 vaccine or a placebo. CDR3 nucleotides: TGTGCCAGCAGCACAGGGGCCACTGAAGCTTTCTTT. Translating it yields CASSTGATEAFF.